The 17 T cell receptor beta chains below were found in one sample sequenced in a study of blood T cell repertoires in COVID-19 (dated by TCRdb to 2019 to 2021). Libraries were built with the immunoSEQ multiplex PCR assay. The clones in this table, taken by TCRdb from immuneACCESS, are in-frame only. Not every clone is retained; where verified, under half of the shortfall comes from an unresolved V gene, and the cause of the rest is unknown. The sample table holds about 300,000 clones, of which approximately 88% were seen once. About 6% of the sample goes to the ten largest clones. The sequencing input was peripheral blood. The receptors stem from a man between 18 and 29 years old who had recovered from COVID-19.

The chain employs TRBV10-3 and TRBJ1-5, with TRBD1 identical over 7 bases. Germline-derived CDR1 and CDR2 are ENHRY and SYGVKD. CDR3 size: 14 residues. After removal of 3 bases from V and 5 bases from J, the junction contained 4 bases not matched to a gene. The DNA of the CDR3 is TGTGCCATCAGTGACCGGGACAGCGATCAGCCCCAGCATTTT. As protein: CAISDRDSDQPQHF.

The CDR3 nucleotides are TGTGCCAGTAAAGAGACAGGGGGCACAGATACGCAGTATTTT. Its protein product is CASKETGGTDTQYF. The V call is TRBV6-5, the J call TRBJ2-3, with 8 bases lining up with TRBD1. Unmatched junction bases numbered 6, after V lost 9 bases and J lost 1 base. In germline, CDR1 is MNHEY, CDR2 SVGAGI. This CDR3 comprises 14 residues.

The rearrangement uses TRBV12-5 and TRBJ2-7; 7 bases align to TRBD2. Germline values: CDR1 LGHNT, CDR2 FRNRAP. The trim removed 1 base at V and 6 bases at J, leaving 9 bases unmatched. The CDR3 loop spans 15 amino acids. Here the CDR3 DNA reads TGTGCTAGTGGTTTGGGCCGGGACTATCTCGGCGAGCAGTACTTC. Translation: CASGLGRDYLGEQYF.

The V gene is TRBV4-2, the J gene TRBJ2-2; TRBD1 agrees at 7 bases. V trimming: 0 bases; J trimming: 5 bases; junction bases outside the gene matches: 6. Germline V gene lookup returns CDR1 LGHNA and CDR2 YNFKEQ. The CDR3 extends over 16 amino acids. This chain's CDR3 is CASSQENGRGTGELFF. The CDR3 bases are TGTGCCAGCAGCCAAGAAAATGGCAGGGGGACCGGGGAGCTGTTTTTT.

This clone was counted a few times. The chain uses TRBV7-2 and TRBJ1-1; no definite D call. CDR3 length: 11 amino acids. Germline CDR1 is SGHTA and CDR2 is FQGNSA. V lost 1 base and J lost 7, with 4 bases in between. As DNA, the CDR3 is TGTGCCAGCAGCTTAGGAGGTGAAGCTTTCTTT. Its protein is CASSLGGEAFF.

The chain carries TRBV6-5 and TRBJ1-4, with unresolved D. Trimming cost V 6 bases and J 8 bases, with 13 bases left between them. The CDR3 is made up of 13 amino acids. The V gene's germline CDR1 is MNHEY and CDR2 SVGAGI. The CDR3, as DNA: TGTGCCAGCAGCCGACACCTGAGAGAAAAACTGTTTTTT. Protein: CASSRHLREKLFF.

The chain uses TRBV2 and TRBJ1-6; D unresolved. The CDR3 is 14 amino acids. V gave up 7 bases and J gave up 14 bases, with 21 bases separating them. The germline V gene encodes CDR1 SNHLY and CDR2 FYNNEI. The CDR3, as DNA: TGTGCCAGCACTCAATGGGAGGCCCGGAGGGCCCTCCACTTT. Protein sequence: CASTQWEARRALHF.

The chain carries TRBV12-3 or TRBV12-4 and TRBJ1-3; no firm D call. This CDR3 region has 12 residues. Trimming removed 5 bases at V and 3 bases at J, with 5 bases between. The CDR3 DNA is TGTGCCAGCAGTCACGGTGGAAACACCATATATTTT. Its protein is CASSHGGNTIYF.

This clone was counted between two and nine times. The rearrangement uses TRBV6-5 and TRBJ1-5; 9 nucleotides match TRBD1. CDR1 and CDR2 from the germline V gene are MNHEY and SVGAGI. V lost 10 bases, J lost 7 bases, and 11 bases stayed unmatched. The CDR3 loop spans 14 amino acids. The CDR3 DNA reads TGTGCCACCGCCTGGAGGACAGGGGAGCAGCCCCAGCATTTT. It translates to CATAWRTGEQPQHF.

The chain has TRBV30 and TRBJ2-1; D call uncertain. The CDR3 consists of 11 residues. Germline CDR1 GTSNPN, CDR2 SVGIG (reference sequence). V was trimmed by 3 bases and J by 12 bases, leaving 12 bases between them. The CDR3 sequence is CAWSVIAGQFF. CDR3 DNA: TGTGCCTGGAGCGTCATAGCTGGGCAGTTCTTC.

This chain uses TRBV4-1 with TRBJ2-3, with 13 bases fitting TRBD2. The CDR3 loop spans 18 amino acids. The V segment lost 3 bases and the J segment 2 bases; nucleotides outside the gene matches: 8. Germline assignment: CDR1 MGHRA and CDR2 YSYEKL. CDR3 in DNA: TGCGCCAGCAGCCACTCGACTAGCGGGGGGCGATTCACAGATACGCAGTATTTT. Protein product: CASSHSTSGGRFTDTQYF.

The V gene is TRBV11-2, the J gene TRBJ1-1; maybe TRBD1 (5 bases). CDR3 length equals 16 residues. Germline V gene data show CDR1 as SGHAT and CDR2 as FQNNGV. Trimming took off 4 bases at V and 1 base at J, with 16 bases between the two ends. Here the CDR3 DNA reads TGTGCCAGCAGCTCCCCCCGGTTAGGGGAGAACACTGAAGCTTTCTTT. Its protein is CASSSPRLGENTEAFF.

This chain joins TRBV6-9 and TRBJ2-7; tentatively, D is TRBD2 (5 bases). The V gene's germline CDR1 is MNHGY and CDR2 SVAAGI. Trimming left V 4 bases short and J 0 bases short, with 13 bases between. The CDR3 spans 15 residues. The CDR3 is CASSCPGISSYEQYF. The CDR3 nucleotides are TGTGCCAGCAGTTGCCCGGGGATCAGCTCCTACGAGCAGTACTTC.

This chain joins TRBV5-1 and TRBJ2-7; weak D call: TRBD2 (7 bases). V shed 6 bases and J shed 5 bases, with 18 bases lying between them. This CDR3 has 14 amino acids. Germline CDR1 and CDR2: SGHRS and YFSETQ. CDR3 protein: CASTLVGGAHEQYF. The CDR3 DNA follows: TGCGCCAGCACCCTTGTAGGGGGGGCCCACGAGCAGTACTTC.

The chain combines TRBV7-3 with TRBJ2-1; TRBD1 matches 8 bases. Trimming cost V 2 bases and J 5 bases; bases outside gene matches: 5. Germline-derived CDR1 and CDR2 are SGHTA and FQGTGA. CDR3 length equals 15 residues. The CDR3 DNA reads TGTGCCAGCAGCTTAGGCCAGACAGGGGACAATGAGCAGTTCTTC. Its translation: CASSLGQTGDNEQFF.

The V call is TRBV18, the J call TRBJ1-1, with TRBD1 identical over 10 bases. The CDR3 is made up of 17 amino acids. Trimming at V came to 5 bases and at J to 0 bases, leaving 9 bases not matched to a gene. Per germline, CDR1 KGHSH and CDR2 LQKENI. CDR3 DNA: TGTGCCAGCTCAAAACCGGGACAGGGGACCCTGAACACTGAAGCTTTCTTT. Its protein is CASSKPGQGTLNTEAFF.

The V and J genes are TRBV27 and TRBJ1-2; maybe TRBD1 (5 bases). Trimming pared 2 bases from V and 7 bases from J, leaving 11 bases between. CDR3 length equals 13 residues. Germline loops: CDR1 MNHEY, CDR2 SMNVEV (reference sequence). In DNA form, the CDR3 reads TGTGCCAGCAGTTTACACGGGGGAGGTGGCTACACCTTC. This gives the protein CASSLHGGGGYTF.